Below are 7 T cell receptor beta chains sequenced from a single sample in a study of T cell responses to AZD1222 COVID-19 vaccine. The table came from immunoSEQ multiplex PCR; TCRdb's copy has only in-frame clones and leaves some out. Here the sample spans around 100,000 clones, over 80% being singletons. The source was peripheral blood, collected on day 0 of AZD1222 vaccination. These receptors came from an adult in good health.

The chain carries TRBV6-5 and TRBJ1-2, with a weak D call TRBD1 (5 bases). This CDR3 has 15 amino acids. With 0 bases removed from V and 3 bases from J, the gap between germline ends came to 11 bases. Per the germline V gene, CDR1 is MNHEY and CDR2 is SVGAGI. The CDR3 nucleotides read TGTGCCAGCAGTTACTCGGGGCAGGGACACTATGGCTACACCTTC. Its translation is CASSYSGQGHYGYTF.

The V gene is TRBV9, the J gene TRBJ1-4; the D gene is possibly TRBD1 (6 bases). This CDR3 region has 16 residues. The germline V and J ends were trimmed by 3 bases and 3 bases, with 15 bases remaining between them. Germline assignment: CDR1 SGDLS and CDR2 YYNGEE. The CDR3 nucleotides are TGTGCCAGCAGCGACTTCTCAGGGGCTTCTAATGAAAAACTGTTTTTT. Its protein is CASSDFSGASNEKLFF.

The J gene is TRBJ2-5, the V gene TRBV27; no clear D. In germline, CDR1 is MNHEY, CDR2 SMNVEV (reference sequence). Trimming stripped 0 bases from V and 5 bases from J, with 13 bases between. The CDR3 extends over 15 amino acids. CDR3 sequence reads: CASSLSTMSAETQYF. The CDR3 DNA follows: TGTGCCAGCAGTTTATCGACGATGTCTGCGGAGACCCAGTACTTC.

The rearrangement uses TRBV9 and TRBJ2-3; no clear D. Trimming stripped 0 bases from V and 6 bases from J, with 8 bases between. This CDR3 spans 13 amino acids. The V gene's germline CDR1 is SGDLS and CDR2 YYNGEE. CDR3 bases: TGTGCCAGCAGCGTAGTACCGGCGGATACGCAGTATTTT. It specifies CASSVVPADTQYF.

This chain joins TRBV11-2 and TRBJ1-5; D ambiguous. The CDR3 is made up of 13 amino acids. The germline gives CDR1 SGHAT, CDR2 FQNNGV. Trimming shortened V by 3 bases and J by 1 base, and 4 bases separated the two germline ends. The CDR3 coding sequence is TGTGCCAGCAGCTTGTCCAGCAATCAGCCCCAGCATTTT. This encodes CASSLSSNQPQHF.

This clone was recorded many times. The chain carries TRBV19 and TRBJ2-7, with 8 bases lining up with TRBD1. The CDR3 runs 13 residues. Germline V gene sequence: CDR1 LNHDA, CDR2 SQIVND (reference sequence). V shed 5 bases and J 5 bases; nucleotides not matched to a gene: 5. The CDR3 sequence: CASSPWTGNEQYF. CDR3 nucleotide sequence: TGTGCCAGTAGTCCATGGACAGGGAACGAGCAGTACTTC.

In this sample, this clone turned up once. V usage is TRBV6-5 and J usage is TRBJ1-1, with D possibly being TRBD1 (6 bases). V lost 0 bases, J lost 1 base, and 6 bases lay in between. The CDR3 has 14 amino acids. Germline V gene lookup returns CDR1 MNHEY and CDR2 SVGAGI. The CDR3 region has the DNA TGTGCCAGCAGTTACTCGACAGGGAACACTGAAGCTTTCTTT. It yields the protein CASSYSTGNTEAFF.